This T cell receptor beta chain comes out of a study of shared clonotypes between healthy human individuals. The study, taken as a whole, reports: Memory subsets had estimated richness that was generally smaller than that of naive subsets. Sharing across four donors was highest in naive CD4 (around 5%) and lowest in memory CD8 (0.4%).

A CD45RA+ naive subset and a CD45RA-negative memory subset were split from CD4+ cells. This clone is a singleton in its sample. Its matching antigen is unknown. The CDR3 has 15 amino acids. At the deep level, the assay was run. TCRdb's table, derived via immunoSEQ multiplex PCR, lists solely in-frame clones and lacks some. The sample lists about a million clones, more than 65% occurring once. The receptor was derived from a man younger than 35 in good health. The sample consisted of memory CD4+ T cells sorted from blood. Subset specified: CD45RA-negative fraction. The rearrangement uses TRBV7-5 and TRBJ2-1; the table names TRBD1, a call not compared with the DNA. TRBV7-5 is annotated as a pseudogene. The CDR3 sequence is CARSDRGSSYNEQFF. The CDR3 nucleotides are TGTGCCAGAAGCGACAGGGGCTCGTCATACAATGAGCAGTTCTTC.